The present entry profiles one T cell receptor beta chain with its context. The data originate from a study of cytomegalovirus exposure and HLA in healthy donors. Background on the study: Early released data had tens of millions of unique TCRs, all coming from HLA-typed donors.

PCR was performed using 60 Vbeta and 13 Jbeta primers. The method was immunoSEQ multiplex PCR; TCRdb's version includes in-frame clones alone and lacks a portion of them. The sample contains some 150,000 clones, approximately 60% of which appear only once. Healthy donors of bone marrow made up the group. CDR1 LGHNA and CDR2 YNFKEQ come from the germline V gene. V lost 0 bases and J lost 6; bases outside the gene matches: 11. The CDR3 extends over 17 amino acids. The source of this sequence is a woman in her sixties in good health and CMV-seropositive. Sequencing was done on a sample of PBMCs. The rearrangement links TRBV4-2 to TRBJ1-1; 9 positions match TRBD1. The CDR3 DNA is TGTGCCAGCAGCCAAGATAACCACAGGGGGCGACTTGCTGAAGCTTTCTTT. It specifies CASSQDNHRGRLAEAFF.